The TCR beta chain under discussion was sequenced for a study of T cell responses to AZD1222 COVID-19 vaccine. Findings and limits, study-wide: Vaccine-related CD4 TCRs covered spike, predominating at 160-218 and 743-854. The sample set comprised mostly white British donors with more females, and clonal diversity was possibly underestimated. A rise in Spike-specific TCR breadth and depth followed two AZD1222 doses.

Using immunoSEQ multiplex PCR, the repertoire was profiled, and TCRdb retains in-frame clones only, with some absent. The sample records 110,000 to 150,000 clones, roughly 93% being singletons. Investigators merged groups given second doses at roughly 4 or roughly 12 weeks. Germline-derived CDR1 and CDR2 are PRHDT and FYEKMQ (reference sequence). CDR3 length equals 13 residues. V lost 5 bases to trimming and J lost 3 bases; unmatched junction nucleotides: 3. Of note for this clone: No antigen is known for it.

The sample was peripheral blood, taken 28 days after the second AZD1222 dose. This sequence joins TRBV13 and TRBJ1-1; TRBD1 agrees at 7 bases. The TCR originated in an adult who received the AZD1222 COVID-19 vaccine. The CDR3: CASSPDRDTEAFF. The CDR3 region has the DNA TGTGCCAGCAGCCCCGACAGGGACACTGAAGCTTTCTTT.